This T cell receptor (beta chain) is from a study of Ad26.COV2.S vaccination and SARS-CoV-2 variants. Study details: Within the COV1001 Ad26.COV2.S trial arm, the donor was enrolled. Once, or twice with 56 days between doses, Ad26.COV2.S was given intramuscularly.

This clone was seen only once. Specified treatment: roughly 19 received Ad26.COV2.S at low or high dose, single or two shots; about 5 received placebo; per-sample allocation not given. Specimens were obtained on day 63 following the first vaccine or placebo injection. Boston provided a donor who was an adult aged 18-55 years. An Ad26 vector carrying the Wuhan-strain SARS-CoV-2 spike served as the vaccine. Produced via immunoSEQ multiplex PCR; TCRdb's table is partial and in-frame only. The sample comprises about 350,000 clones, about 86% of which are singletons, and roughly a tenth rests with the top ten. The V end lost 7 bases, the J end lost 7 bases, and 24 bases lay between the germline ends. The CDR3 is 17 amino acids. CDR1 is SGHRS and CDR2 is YFSETQ in the germline V gene.

The sequencing used peripheral blood, collected in a trial of Ad26.COV2.S vaccine versus placebo. This receptor was obtained from a person between 18 and 59 years old who received the Ad26.COV2.S COVID-19 vaccine or a placebo. The V and J genes are TRBV5-1 and TRBJ1-6, with TRBD1 as a possible D gene (6 bases). CDR3 in amino acids: CASRPNPGGADNSPLHF. CDR3 DNA: TGCGCCAGCCGACCTAACCCGGGGGGCGCGGACAATTCACCCCTCCACTTT.